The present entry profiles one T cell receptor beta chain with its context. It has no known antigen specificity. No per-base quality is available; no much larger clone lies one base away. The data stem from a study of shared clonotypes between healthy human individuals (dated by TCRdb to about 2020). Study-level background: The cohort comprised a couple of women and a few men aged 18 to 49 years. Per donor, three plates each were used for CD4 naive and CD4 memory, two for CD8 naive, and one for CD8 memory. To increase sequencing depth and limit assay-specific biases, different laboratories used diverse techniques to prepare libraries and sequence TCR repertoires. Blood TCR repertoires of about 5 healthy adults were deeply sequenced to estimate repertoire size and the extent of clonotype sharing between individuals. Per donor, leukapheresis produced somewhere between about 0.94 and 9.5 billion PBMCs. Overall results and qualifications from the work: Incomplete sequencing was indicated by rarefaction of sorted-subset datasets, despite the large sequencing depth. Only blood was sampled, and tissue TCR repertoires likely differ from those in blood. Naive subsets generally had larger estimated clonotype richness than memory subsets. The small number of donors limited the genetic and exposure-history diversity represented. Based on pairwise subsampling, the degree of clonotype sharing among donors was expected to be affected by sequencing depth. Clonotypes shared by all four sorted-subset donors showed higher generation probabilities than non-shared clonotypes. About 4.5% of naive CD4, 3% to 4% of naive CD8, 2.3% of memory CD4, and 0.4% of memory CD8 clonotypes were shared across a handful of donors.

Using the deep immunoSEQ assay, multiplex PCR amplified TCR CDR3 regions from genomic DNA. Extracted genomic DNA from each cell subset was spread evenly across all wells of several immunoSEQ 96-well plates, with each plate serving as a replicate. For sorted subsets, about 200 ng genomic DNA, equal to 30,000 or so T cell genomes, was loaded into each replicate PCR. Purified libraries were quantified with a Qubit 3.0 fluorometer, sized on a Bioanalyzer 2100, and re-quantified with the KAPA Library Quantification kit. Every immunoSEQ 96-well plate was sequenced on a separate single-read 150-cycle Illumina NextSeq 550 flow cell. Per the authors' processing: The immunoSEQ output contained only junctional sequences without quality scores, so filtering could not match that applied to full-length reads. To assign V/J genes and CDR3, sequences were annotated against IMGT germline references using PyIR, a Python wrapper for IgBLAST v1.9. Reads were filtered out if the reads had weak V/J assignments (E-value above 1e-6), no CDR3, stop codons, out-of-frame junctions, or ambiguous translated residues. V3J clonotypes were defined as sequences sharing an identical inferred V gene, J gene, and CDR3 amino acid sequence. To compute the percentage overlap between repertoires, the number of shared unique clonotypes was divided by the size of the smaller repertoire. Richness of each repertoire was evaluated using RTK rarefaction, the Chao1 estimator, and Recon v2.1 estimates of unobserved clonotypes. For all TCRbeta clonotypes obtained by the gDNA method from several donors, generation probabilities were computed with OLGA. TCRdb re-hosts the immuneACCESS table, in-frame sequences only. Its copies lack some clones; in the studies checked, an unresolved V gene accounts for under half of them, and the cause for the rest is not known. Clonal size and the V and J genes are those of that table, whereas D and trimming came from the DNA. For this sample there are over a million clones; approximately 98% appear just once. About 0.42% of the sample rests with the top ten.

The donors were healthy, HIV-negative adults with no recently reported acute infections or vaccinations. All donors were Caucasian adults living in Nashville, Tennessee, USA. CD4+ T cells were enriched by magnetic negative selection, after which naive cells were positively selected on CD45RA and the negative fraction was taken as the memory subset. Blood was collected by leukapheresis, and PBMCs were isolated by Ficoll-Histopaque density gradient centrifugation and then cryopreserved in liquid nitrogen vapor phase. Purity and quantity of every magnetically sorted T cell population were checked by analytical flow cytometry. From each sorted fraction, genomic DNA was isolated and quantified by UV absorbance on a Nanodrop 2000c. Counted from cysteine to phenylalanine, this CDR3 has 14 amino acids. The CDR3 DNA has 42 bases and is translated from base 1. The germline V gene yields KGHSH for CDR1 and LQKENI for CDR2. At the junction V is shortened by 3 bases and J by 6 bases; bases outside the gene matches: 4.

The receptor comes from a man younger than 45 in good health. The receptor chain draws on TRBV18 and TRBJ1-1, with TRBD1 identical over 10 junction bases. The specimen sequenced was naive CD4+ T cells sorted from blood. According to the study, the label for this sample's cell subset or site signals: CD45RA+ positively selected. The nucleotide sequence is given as TGTGCCAGCTCACCGGGACAGGGGTTAGCTGAAGCTTTCTTT. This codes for CASSPGQGLAEAFF.